This T cell receptor (beta chain) was identified in a study of CD8 T cells in Susac syndrome. Each multiple sclerosis control was a treatment-naive patient with relapsing-remitting disease that was either stable or active. Trimming took 8 bases from V and 2 from J; bases not matched to a gene: 4. Germline V gene lookup returns CDR1 SEHNR and CDR2 FQNEAQ (reference sequence). The CDR3 loop spans 13 amino acids. An input of roughly 0.5 to 1 ug of RNA was subjected to reverse transcription using random hexamers. Amplification of TCR beta CDR3 across 54 Vbeta and 13 Jbeta was performed with immunoSEQ multiplex PCR. TCRdb fed the immunoSEQ multiplex PCR reads into MiXCR, producing one record per CDR3 protein. Found here are fewer than 250,000 distinct CDR3 sequences, more than 85% of them singletons; the top ten hold about 0.12%. In its sample, this clonotype was seen once.

The chain uses TRBV7-9 and TRBJ2-3, with 7 bases that match TRBD1. The receptor was isolated from a human donor with multiple sclerosis. The sample comprised CD8+ T cells from PBMCs. CDR3 DNA: TGTGCCAGCCGGGACAGTCTCACAGATACGCAGTATTTT. This encodes CASRDSLTDTQYF.